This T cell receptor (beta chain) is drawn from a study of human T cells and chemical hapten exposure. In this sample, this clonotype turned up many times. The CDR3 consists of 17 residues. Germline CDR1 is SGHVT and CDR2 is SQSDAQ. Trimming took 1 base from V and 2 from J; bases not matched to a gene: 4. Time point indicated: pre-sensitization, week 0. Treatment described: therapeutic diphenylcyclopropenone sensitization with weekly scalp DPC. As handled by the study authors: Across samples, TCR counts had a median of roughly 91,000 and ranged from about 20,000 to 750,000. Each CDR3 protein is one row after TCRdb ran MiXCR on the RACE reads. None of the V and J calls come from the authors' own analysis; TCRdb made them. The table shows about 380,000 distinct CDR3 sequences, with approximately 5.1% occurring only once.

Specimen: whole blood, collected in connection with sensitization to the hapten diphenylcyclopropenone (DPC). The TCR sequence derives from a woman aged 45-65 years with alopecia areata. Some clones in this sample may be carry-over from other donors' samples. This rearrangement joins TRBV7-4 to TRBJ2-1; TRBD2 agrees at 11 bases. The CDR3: CASSLGLAGSPYNEQFF. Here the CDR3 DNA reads TGTGCCAGCAGCTTAGGACTAGCGGGATCCCCCTACAATGAGCAGTTCTTC.